This T cell receptor beta chain was identified during a study of blood T cell repertoires in COVID-19. Study summary: The analysed material was cDNA or gDNA that came from T cells, B-cell-depleted T cells, or PBMCs.

This table comes from immunoSEQ multiplex PCR, and its TCRdb copy is limited to in-frame clones, with some not included. The profile shows 80,000 to 100,000 clones, around nine tenths of them singletons. Seattle patients were enrolled while actively infected and followed longitudinally. CDR1 MNHEY and CDR2 SVGAGI come from the germline V gene. V shed 6 bases and J shed 4 bases, with 16 bases lying between them. The CDR3 has 14 amino acids. The rearrangement joins TRBV6-5 to TRBJ2-7; D may be TRBD2 (6 bases). Sequencing was performed on peripheral blood. The receptor's source is a middle-aged man with COVID-19, enrolled during active disease. CDR3 in amino acids: CASRRHGTGYEQYF. The CDR3 coding sequence is TGTGCCAGCAGGAGACACGGGACTGGGTACGAGCAGTACTTC.